This T cell receptor (beta chain) was identified in a study of graft-versus-host responses after intestinal transplantation. The study, taken as a whole, reports: High graft-versus-host to host-versus-graft T cell clonal ratios marked allografts of patients with graft-donor macrochimerism.

The method was immunoSEQ multiplex PCR; TCRdb's version includes in-frame clones alone and lacks a portion of them. The sample holds about 90,000 clones, around 93% seen once. Only one count was recorded for this clone. The antigen remains undetermined. Sequenced material: unstimulated CD8+ T cells sorted from spleen or lymph node cells, taken before transplant. This sequence originates from a human donor who was the organ donor for an intestinal transplant.

DNA for the CDR3: TGTGCCAGCAGCGTAGTTCCCTCGCGGGAGCTCGACGAGCAGTACTTC. Its protein is CASSVVPSRELDEQYF. The rearrangement links TRBV9 to TRBJ2-7; TRBD2 agrees at 7 bases. CDR1 is SGDLS and CDR2 is YYNGEE in the germline V gene. The CDR3 consists of 16 residues. J was trimmed by 5 bases and V by 0 bases; bases with no gene match: 11.